The next 15 T cell receptor beta chains were all read from a single sample in a study of lymphopenia after photon versus proton radiotherapy. Libraries were prepared by immunoSEQ multiplex PCR; TCRdb keeps only in-frame clonotypes and omits some of them. The sample shows fewer than 40,000 clones, 94% of them seen only once. This material consisted of peripheral blood, taken from a patient treated with photon-based radiotherapy. All receptors come from a woman in her 50s with cholangiocarcinoma.

This rearrangement joins TRBV5-4 to TRBJ2-1; D is unclear. Trimming left V 0 bases short and J 4 bases short, with 8 bases between. The CDR3 is 14 residues long. Germline CDR1 and CDR2: SGHNT and YYREEE (reference sequence). CDR3 region: CASSLGLGYNEQFF. The DNA for the CDR3 is TGTGCCAGCAGCTTGGGACTCGGGTACAATGAGCAGTTCTTC.

V and J are TRBV6-5 and TRBJ1-2; TRBD1 matches at 7 bases. CDR1 is MNHEY and CDR2 is SVGAGI in the germline V gene. V was clipped by 6 bases and J by 6 bases; unmatched bases: 10. This CDR3 region has 14 residues. The CDR3 DNA sequence: TGTGCCAGCAGCCCGGCGGGACAGACCCATGGCTACACCTTC. Encoded protein: CASSPAGQTHGYTF.

The CDR3 loop is CASSQEASGSYEQYF. Written as DNA, the CDR3 is TGCGCCAGCAGCCAAGAAGCCAGCGGATCCTACGAGCAGTACTTC. This chain uses TRBV4-3 with TRBJ2-5; tentatively, D is TRBD2 (5 bases). The J call may be incorrect, as the DNA end agrees better with TRBJ2-7. This CDR3 spans 15 amino acids. Germline V gene sequence: CDR1 LGHNA, CDR2 YSLEER.

J is TRBJ2-2 and V is TRBV11-2, with 7 bases matching TRBD1. The V gene's germline CDR1 is SGHAT and CDR2 FQNNGV. V lost 3 bases to trimming and J lost 6 bases; unmatched junction nucleotides: 10. This CDR3 spans 16 amino acids. CDR3 in amino acids: CASSFTGTVGPGELFF. The DNA of the CDR3 is TGTGCCAGCAGCTTTACCGGGACAGTCGGCCCCGGGGAGCTGTTTTTT.

This chain joins TRBV19 and TRBJ1-1; 8 nucleotides align to TRBD1. The CDR3 is 16 residues long. The germline CDR1 and CDR2 sequences are LNHDA and SQIVND (reference sequence). Germline trimming cut 6 bases from V and 3 bases from J; bases unmatched to any gene: 12. CDR3: CASSYPAGQVYTEAFF. The CDR3 nucleotides are TGTGCCAGTAGCTACCCGGCGGGACAGGTATACACTGAAGCTTTCTTT.

This chain uses TRBV9 with TRBJ2-1; D not certain. The CDR3 sequence is 12 residues long. The V end lost 2 bases, the J end lost 6 bases, and 6 bases lay between the germline ends. CDR1 is SGDLS, CDR2 YYNGEE, per germline. The CDR3 bases are TGTGCCAGCAGCGTGGGCTTCAATGAGCAGTTCTTC. It codes for CASSVGFNEQFF.

The chain links TRBV2 to TRBJ1-3, with no clear D. Germline CDR1 is SNHLY and CDR2 is FYNNEI. Deletions cut 4 bases from V and 1 base from J, with 11 bases between. The CDR3 has 15 residues. The CDR3 coding sequence is TGTGCCAGCAGTGTAGGGAGAGATTCTGGAAACACCATATATTTT. It is translated as CASSVGRDSGNTIYF. Together with reference TRBV2 and TRBJ1-3, the CDR3 gives the full variable domain: EPEVTQTPSHQVTQMGQEVILRCVPISNHLYFYWYRQILGQKVEFLVSFYNNEISEKSEIFDDQFSVERPDGSNFTLKIRSTKLEDSAMYFCASSVGRDSGNTIYFGEGSWLTVV.

The chain recombines TRBV18 with TRBJ1-2; TRBD1 aligns across 8 bases. V was pared by 4 bases and J by 6 bases, with 16 bases of the junction left unmatched. Germline values: CDR1 KGHSH, CDR2 LQKENI. CDR3 length: 17 residues. CDR3 sequence reads: CASSLSGTGAPPHGYTF. The CDR3 DNA reads TGTGCCAGCTCACTTTCCGGGACAGGAGCACCCCCACATGGCTACACCTTC. The variable domain in full, with the rest retrieved from reference TRBV18 and TRBJ1-2, is NAGVMQNPRHLVRRRGQEARLRCSPMKGHSHVYWYRQLPEEGLKFMVYLQKENIIDESGMPKERFSAEFPKEGPSILRIQQVVRGDSAAYFCASSLSGTGAPPHGYTFGSGTRLTVV.

V is TRBV6-5 and J is TRBJ1-3; D remains unclear. Trimming took off 0 bases at V and 9 bases at J, with 6 bases between the two ends. The germline V gene has CDR1 MNHEY and CDR2 SVGAGI. CDR3 size: 12 residues. CDR3 protein: CASSYSKGTIYF. The DNA for the CDR3 is TGTGCCAGCAGTTACTCAAAAGGCACCATATATTTT.

V and J are TRBV4-1 and TRBJ1-2; D uncertain. CDR3 length: 13 amino acids. V was cut by 1 base and J by 8 bases, with 11 bases left in between. Germline assignment: CDR1 MGHRA and CDR2 YSYEKL. Here the CDR3 reads CASSQVDFRGYTF. The CDR3 region has the DNA TGCGCCAGCAGCCAAGTGGACTTTAGGGGCTACACCTTC.

The chain combines TRBV13 with TRBJ1-1; D is unclear. The CDR3 extends over 14 amino acids. The V gene's germline CDR1 is PRHDT and CDR2 FYEKMQ (reference sequence). The V and J ends lost 6 bases and 6 bases respectively, with 17 bases between them. The CDR3 sequence is CASSRIMSRAEAFF. In DNA, the CDR3 is TGTGCCAGCAGTAGAATTATGTCTCGCGCTGAAGCTTTCTTT.

The rearrangement joins TRBV27 to TRBJ1-4, with TRBD1 as a possible D gene (6 bases). Trimming left V 3 bases short and J 0 bases short, with 11 bases between. CDR3 length: 16 residues. CDR1 is MNHEY, CDR2 SMNVEV, per germline (reference sequence). CDR3 coding DNA: TGTGCCAGCAGTTTGTGGGGGCTTGCAACTAATGAAAAACTGTTTTTT. Protein sequence: CASSLWGLATNEKLFF.

The chain employs TRBV11-2 and TRBJ1-3; D uncertain. This CDR3 region has 15 residues. Germline V gene data show CDR1 as SGHAT and CDR2 as FQNNGV. V gave up 2 bases and J gave up 1 base, with 9 bases separating them. CDR3 in DNA: TGTGCCAGCAGCTTATCGGCAGCATCTGGAAACACCATATATTTT. This translates into CASSLSAASGNTIYF.

This chain links TRBV5-5 with TRBJ1-1; D might be TRBD1 (5 bases). The V gene's germline CDR1 is SGHKS and CDR2 YYEKEE (reference sequence). Trimming cost V 4 bases and J 0 bases, with 16 bases left between them. This CDR3 region has 16 residues. The CDR3 protein is CASSKGQPGMNTEAFF. The CDR3 DNA reads as TGTGCCAGCAGCAAAGGACAACCAGGCATGAACACTGAAGCTTTCTTT.

The chain links TRBV27 to TRBJ1-1; D call uncertain. The V and J ends lost 3 bases and 0 bases respectively, with 5 bases between them. This CDR3 has 13 residues. The V gene's germline CDR1 is MNHEY and CDR2 SMNVEV (reference sequence). The CDR3 nucleotides are TGTGCCAGCAGTTTCACAGTGAACACTGAAGCTTTCTTT. The encoded protein is CASSFTVNTEAFF.